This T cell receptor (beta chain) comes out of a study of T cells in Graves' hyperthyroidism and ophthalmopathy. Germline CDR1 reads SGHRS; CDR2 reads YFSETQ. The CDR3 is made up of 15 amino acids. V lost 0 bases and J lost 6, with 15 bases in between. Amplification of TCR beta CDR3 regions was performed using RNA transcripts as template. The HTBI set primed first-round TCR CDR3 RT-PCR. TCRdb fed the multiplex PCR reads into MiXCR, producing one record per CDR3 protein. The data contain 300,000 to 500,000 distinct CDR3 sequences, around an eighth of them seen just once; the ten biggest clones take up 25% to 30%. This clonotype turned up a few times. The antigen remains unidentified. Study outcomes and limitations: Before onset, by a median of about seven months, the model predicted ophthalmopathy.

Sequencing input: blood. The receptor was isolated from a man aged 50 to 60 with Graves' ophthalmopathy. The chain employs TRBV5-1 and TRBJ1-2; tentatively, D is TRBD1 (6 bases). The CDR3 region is CASSLEEGGRNGYTF. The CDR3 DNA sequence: TGCGCCAGCAGCTTGGAGGAGGGGGGCCGTAATGGCTACACCTTC. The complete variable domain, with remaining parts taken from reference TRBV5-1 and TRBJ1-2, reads KAGVTQTPRYLIKTRGQQVTLSCSPISGHRSVSWYQQTPGQGLQFLFEYFSETQRNKGNFPGRFSGRQFSNSRSEMNVSTLELGDSALYLCASSLEEGGRNGYTFGSGTRLTVV.